This record looks at one T cell receptor beta chain sequence and its context. The antigen remains unidentified. V was clipped by 10 bases and J by 8 bases, with 18 bases between them. The CDR3 is 14 residues long. CDR1 is LNHDA, CDR2 SQIVND, per germline (reference sequence). These data originate in a study of Ad26.COV2.S vaccination and SARS-CoV-2 variants. Described treatment: 15 to 20 received Ad26.COV2.S at low or high dose, single or two shots; several received placebo; per-sample allocation not given. Repertoires come from day 63 after the first vaccine or placebo injection. An Ad26 vector expressing Wuhan-strain SARS-CoV-2 spike served as the vaccine. The method was immunoSEQ multiplex PCR; TCRdb's version includes in-frame clones alone and lacks a portion of them. The sample lists about 680,000 clones; 70% to 90% were seen once. General study results and limits: Non-spike TCR breadth did not differ much between vaccine and placebo recipients. A substantial breadth of spike-specific CD8+ and CD4+ T cell responses after vaccination has been reported. Participants in the vaccine arm had higher spike-specific TCR breadth; placebo recipients had lower.

The chain combines TRBV19 with TRBJ1-6; tentatively, D is TRBD1 (5 bases). Material: peripheral blood, obtained in a trial of Ad26.COV2.S vaccine versus placebo. This sequence originates from a person aged 18-65 years who received the Ad26.COV2.S COVID-19 vaccine or a placebo. The CDR3 protein is CATGPGTDYSPLHF. CDR3 coding DNA: TGTGCCACAGGCCCCGGGACGGACTATTCACCCCTCCACTTT.